A single sample gave rise to the 7 T cell receptor beta chains below, sequenced in a study of beta chain features in type 1 diabetes. Points from the study as a whole: A moderate, significant TCRB CDR3 shortening appeared in type 1 diabetes across four CD4+ subsets.

Their antigen targets remain unknown. Every isolated RNA sample was fully reverse transcribed, so sequencing captured expressed TCRB transcripts. Sequencing used immunoSEQ multiplex PCR; TCRdb keeps in-frame clones, though not all of them. The repertoire holds some 120,000 clones, with 15% to 20% as singletons. The sample was central memory CD4+ T cells from blood. The receptors come from a man between 18 and 29 years old with type 1 diabetes.

The gene calls are TRBV27 and TRBJ2-7; 13 bases align to TRBD2. Germline lookup yields CDR1 MNHEY and CDR2 SMNVEV (reference sequence). With V trimmed by 7 bases and J by 7 bases, 7 bases remained unmatched. CDR3 length: 14 amino acids. CDR3 bases: TGTGCCAGCACCCGGACTAGCGGGGGAGGAGAGCAGTACTTC. Protein sequence: CASTRTSGGGEQYF.

This chain links TRBV30 with TRBJ2-7; tentatively, D is TRBD1 (5 bases). Germline V gene lookup returns CDR1 GTSNPN and CDR2 SVGIG (reference sequence). This CDR3 spans 12 amino acids. Trimming took off 5 bases at V and 2 bases at J, with 10 bases between the two ends. The CDR3 bases are TGTGCCTGGGGTATAGGGGCCTACGAGCAGTACTTC. Residues: CAWGIGAYEQYF. The variable domain in full, completed from reference TRBV30 and TRBJ2-7, reads SQTIHQWPATLVQPVGSPLSLECTVEGTSNPNLYWYRQAAGRGLQLLFYSVGIGQISSEVPQNLSASRPQDRQFILSSKKLLLSDSGFYLCAWGIGAYEQYFGPGTRLTVT.

Many counts were recorded for this clone. The chain combines TRBV11-2 with TRBJ2-1; D possibly uses TRBD1 or TRBD2 (5 bases each). Germline CDR1 SGHAT, CDR2 FQNNGV. The CDR3 extends over 14 amino acids. V lost 3 bases to trimming and J lost 6 bases, with 12 bases between them. The CDR3 sequence is CASSFWDGPNEQFF. CDR3 nucleotide sequence: TGTGCCAGCAGCTTTTGGGACGGGCCCAATGAGCAGTTCTTC.

This chain uses TRBV7-8 with TRBJ2-2; no clear D gene. V dropped 0 bases and J dropped 0 bases, with 5 bases sitting between them. Germline loops: CDR1 SGHVS, CDR2 FQNEAQ. This CDR3 is 15 amino acids long. The CDR3 DNA reads TGTGCCAGCAGCTTAGCAAGTACGAACACCGGGGAGCTGTTTTTT. Translating it yields CASSLASTNTGELFF.

The chain combines TRBV15 with TRBJ1-6; D gene unclear. V shed 0 bases and J shed 6 bases, with 6 bases lying between them. This CDR3 is built from 14 residues. Germline CDR1 and CDR2: LNHNV and YYDKDF (reference sequence). The CDR3 nucleotides are TGTGCCACCAGCAGAGAACACGGTAATTCACCCCTCCACTTT. Protein sequence: CATSREHGNSPLHF. Full variable domain (rest looked up from reference TRBV15 and TRBJ1-6): DAMVIQNPRYQVTQFGKPVTLSCSQTLNHNVMYWYQQKSSQAPKLLFHYYDKDFNNEADTPDNFQSRRPNTSFCFLDIRSPGLGDTAMYLCATSREHGNSPLHFGNGTRLTVT.

This clone was observed a few times. The rearrangement joins TRBV30 to TRBJ1-1, with D possibly being TRBD1 (6 bases). V was clipped by 3 bases and J by 5 bases, with 13 bases between them. The CDR3 length is 13 residues. The germline V gene encodes CDR1 GTSNPN and CDR2 SVGIG (reference sequence). The DNA of the CDR3 is TGTGCCTGGAGCCAACAGGGATTTACTGAAGCTTTCTTT. Translating gives CAWSQQGFTEAFF.

The chain employs TRBV2 and TRBJ1-5; possibly TRBD1 for D (5 bases). This CDR3 spans 15 amino acids. CDR1 and CDR2 (germline): SNHLY, FYNNEI. Trimming removed 5 bases at V and 0 bases at J, with 11 bases between. The CDR3 DNA sequence: TGTGCCAGCAGTCCGACAGAGATTAGCAATCAGCCCCAGCATTTT. Protein sequence: CASSPTEISNQPQHF.